Below are 26 T cell receptor beta chains sequenced from a single sample in a study of blood T cells in healthy people across ages. Together with a sample-barcoded 5' primer, a J-beta primer mix was included in a second PCR lasting roughly 6 to 12 cycles. TCRdb recomputed calls from the 5' RACE reads with MiXCR, one row per CDR3 protein. The sample yields 850,000 to 950,000 distinct CDR3 sequences, 25% to 30% seen once. The source material was blood. Receptors originate from a woman of 80 years or more in good health.

The CDR3 sequence: CASSPGLDTDTQYF. CDR3 in DNA: TGTGCCAGCAGTCCGGGACTTGACACAGATACGCAGTATTTT. The chain is built from TRBV6-6 and TRBJ2-3, with TRBD2 as a possible D gene (6 bases). Trimming removed 5 bases at V and 2 bases at J, with 11 bases between. Germline V gene sequence: CDR1 MNHNY, CDR2 SVGAGI (reference sequence). The CDR3 loop spans 14 amino acids.

The chain links TRBV3-1 to TRBJ2-5, with D possibly matching TRBD2 (7 bases). Trimming stripped 4 bases from V and 5 bases from J, with 14 bases between. CDR1 is LGHDT, CDR2 YNNKEL, per germline (reference sequence). CDR3 length equals 14 residues. This CDR3 is CASSPMRGGETQYF. CDR3 DNA: TGTGCCAGCAGCCCGATGAGGGGGGGGGAGACCCAGTACTTC.

In regard to this clonotype: Its ends do not fully match the called genes, so a read error is possible. This chain links TRBV7-9 with TRBJ2-1; TRBD2 aligns across 8 bases. The CDR3 totals 15 residues. In germline, CDR1 is SEHNR, CDR2 FQNEAQ (reference sequence). CDR3 protein: CAGSLVSGGYNEQFF. The CDR3 coding sequence is TGTGCCGGCAGCTTAGTAAGCGGGGGCTACAATGAGCAGTTCTTC.

Only one count was recorded for this clonotype. The V and J genes are TRBV15 and TRBJ2-3; 11 positions agree with TRBD2. Germline lookup yields CDR1 LNHNV and CDR2 YYDKDF (reference sequence). The CDR3 length is 13 residues. V shed 9 bases and J 3 bases; nucleotides not matched to a gene: 2. CDR3 sequence: CATTSGTTDTQYF. The CDR3 region has the DNA TGTGCCACGACTAGCGGGACAACAGATACGCAGTATTTT. The full variable domain, rest sourced from reference TRBV15 and TRBJ2-3, is DAMVIQNPRYQVTQFGKPVTLSCSQTLNHNVMYWYQQKSSQAPKLLFHYYDKDFNNEADTPDNFQSRRPNTSFCFLDIRSPGLGDTAMYLCATTSGTTDTQYFGPGTRLTVL.

This clonotype occurred many times. This chain joins TRBV7-9 and TRBJ1-1, with 7 bases matching TRBD1. The CDR3 is 12 amino acids. From germline, CDR1 is SEHNR and CDR2 FQNEAQ (reference sequence). Unmatched junction bases numbered 3, after V lost 3 bases and J lost 8 bases. CDR3 region: CASSLTGREAFF. The CDR3 DNA sequence: TGTGCCAGCAGCTTGACAGGGAGGGAAGCTTTCTTT.

Details on this clonotype: A much larger clone lies one base from this, so it may be a read error. V usage is TRBV7-9 and J usage is TRBJ2-7; TRBD1 matches 10 bases. The CDR3 consists of 15 residues. CDR1 is SEHNR, CDR2 FQNEAQ, per germline (reference sequence). The V gene end was trimmed by 5 bases and the J gene end by 5 bases; junction bases not matched to a gene: 9. The CDR3 protein is CASSICRDRGNEQYF. CDR3 nucleotides: TGTGCCAGCAGCATCTGCCGGGACAGGGGAAACGAGCAGTACTTC.

In its sample, this clonotype was seen a few times. The rearrangement joins TRBV18 to TRBJ1-2; 7 bases fit TRBD1. From germline, CDR1 is KGHSH and CDR2 LQKENI. J lost 4 bases, V lost 6 bases, and 8 bases had no gene match. This CDR3 is built from 14 residues. CDR3 nucleotide sequence: TGTGCCAGCTCGCAGGTACAGGGGTCCTATGGCTACACCTTC. Amino acids: CASSQVQGSYGYTF.

This clonotype was recorded a few times. A much larger clone is a single base away; this may be a read error. The chain carries TRBV12-3 or TRBV12-4 and TRBJ2-1; D not resolved. The V end lost 2 bases, the J end lost 13 bases, and 21 bases lay between the germline ends. This CDR3 has 15 amino acids. CDR3 residues: CASSLPQFPLETQFF. The CDR3 coding sequence is TGTGCCAGCAGTTTACCACAATTTCCCCTGGAGACCCAGTTCTTC.

A few counts support this clonotype. The chain carries TRBV10-2 and TRBJ2-7; D ambiguous. This CDR3 is built from 16 residues. The germline gives CDR1 WSHSY, CDR2 SAAADI. V dropped 2 bases and J dropped 2 bases, with 16 bases sitting between them. The CDR3 DNA reads TGCGCCAGCAGTGAGCTGAGCCATCCCGCCCCCTACGAGCAGTACTTC. It encodes CASSELSHPAPYEQYF.

There are many counts of this clonotype. The J gene is TRBJ2-3, the V gene TRBV9, with D possibly called TRBD1 or TRBD2 (5 bases each). The CDR3 covers 15 residues. From germline, CDR1 is SGDLS and CDR2 YYNGEE. Between the trimmed V and J ends, which lost 4 bases and 5 bases, there was a span of 17 bases. The CDR3 coding sequence is TGTGCCAGCAGCACGAGACCCGAGGGGTTAGATACGCAGTATTTT. It encodes CASSTRPEGLDTQYF.

This clonotype was detected only a few times. The rearrangement joins TRBV12-3 or TRBV12-4 to TRBJ1-3; TRBD1 is a possible D gene (6 bases). Trimming pared 6 bases from V and 1 base from J, leaving 19 bases between. This CDR3 is 17 amino acids long. CDR3 region: CASSLGQPGLSGNTIYF. The CDR3 DNA reads as TGTGCCAGCAGCCTAGGACAGCCTGGACTTTCTGGAAACACCATATATTTT.

A few counts support this clonotype. V is TRBV7-2 and J is TRBJ2-5, with D perhaps TRBD1 (6 bases). Germline-derived CDR1 and CDR2 are SGHTA and FQGNSA. The CDR3 length is 15 residues. V dropped 3 bases and J dropped 5 bases, with 16 bases sitting between them. Written as DNA, the CDR3 is TGTGCCAGCAGCTTCACAACAACTAGGGGGGAGACCCAGTACTTC. Translation gives CASSFTTTRGETQYF.

This clonotype was picked up many times. The CDR3 coding sequence is TGCAGTGCTAACAGGGAGACCTACGAGCAGTACTTC. Translation: CSANRETYEQYF. The chain has TRBV20-1 and TRBJ2-7; D may be TRBD1 (6 bases). CDR1 is DFQATT, CDR2 SNEGSKA, per germline (reference sequence). This CDR3 is 12 amino acids long. V was shortened by 4 bases and J by 2 bases, with 9 bases between the two germline ends.

V and J are TRBV20-1 and TRBJ2-3; TRBD2 matches 15 bases. The ends lost 3 bases at V and 10 bases at J; junction bases unmatched: 8. Germline lookup yields CDR1 DFQATT and CDR2 SNEGSKA (reference sequence). The CDR3 runs to 15 residues. CDR3 sequence: CSASFRTSGGVSQYF. The DNA of the CDR3 is TGCAGTGCTAGTTTCCGGACTAGCGGGGGGGTATCGCAGTATTTT.

The chain carries TRBV20-1 and TRBJ2-1, with 9 bases aligning to TRBD1. Germline V gene sequence: CDR1 DFQATT, CDR2 SNEGSKA (reference sequence). CDR3 length: 13 residues. V was pared by 6 bases and J by 5 bases, with 5 bases of the junction left unmatched. In DNA form, the CDR3 reads TGCAGTGCCCGGGACAGGGCCCACAATGAGCAGTTCTTC. Its translation is CSARDRAHNEQFF.

CDR3 coding DNA: TGTGCCAGTATCGGGGCAGATACGCAGTATTTT. Encoded protein: CASIGADTQYF. The genes are TRBV12-3 or TRBV12-4 and TRBJ2-3, with a tentative D call TRBD2 (5 bases). This CDR3 has 11 residues. V lost 9 bases and J 4 bases, leaving 8 bases between the germline ends.

This sequence joins TRBV29-1 and TRBJ1-2; the D is unclear. The V end was cut by 0 bases, the J end by 4 bases, with 9 bases between. This CDR3 region has 13 residues. Germline V CDR1 and CDR2: SQVTM, ANQGSEA. CDR3 DNA: TGCAGCGTTGAAGATCACGGGCGCTATGGCTACACCTTC. Translating gives CSVEDHGRYGYTF. The whole variable domain, filled in from reference TRBV29-1 and TRBJ1-2, reads SAVISQKPSRDICQRGTSLTIQCQVDSQVTMMFWYRQQPGQSLTLIATANQGSEATYESGFVIDKFPISRPNLTFSTLTVSNMSPEDSSIYLCSVEDHGRYGYTFGSGTRLTVV.

A few counts support this clonotype. The CDR3 loop reads CASSRSGAMGPFF. The CDR3 DNA reads as TGTGCCAGCAGCCGATCCGGGGCTATGGGACCGTTCTTC. The chain joins TRBV3-1 to TRBJ2-1; either TRBD1 or TRBD2 may fit D (5 bases each). This CDR3 contains 13 residues. Per germline, CDR1 LGHDT and CDR2 YNNKEL (reference sequence). The ends were cut back, 4 bases at V and 15 bases at J, with 19 bases in the middle.

This clonotype has more than one count but fewer than ten. The gene calls are TRBV12-3 or TRBV12-4 and TRBJ2-2, with 15 bases aligning to TRBD2. This CDR3 has 17 residues. Trimming cost V 4 bases and J 4 bases; bases outside gene matches: 4. The DNA for the CDR3 is TGTGCCAGCAGTTGGACTAGCGGGGGGGCCCGCACCGGGGAGCTGTTTTTT. Its translation is CASSWTSGGARTGELFF.

The gene calls are TRBV7-2 and TRBJ1-5, with 9 bases identical to TRBD1. CDR1 is SGHTA and CDR2 is FQGNSA in the germline V gene. V was pared by 4 bases and J by 0 bases, with 13 bases of the junction left unmatched. The CDR3 length is 19 residues. The CDR3 region has the DNA TGTGCCAGCAGCTCAGCCCCGGGACAGGGACCTTATAGCAATCAGCCCCAGCATTTT. This encodes CASSSAPGQGPYSNQPQHF.

This clonotype was seen ten or more times. V is TRBV2 and J is TRBJ2-7; TRBD1 agrees at 8 bases. CDR1 and CDR2 (germline): SNHLY, FYNNEI. V was pared by 7 bases and J by 6 bases, with 8 bases of the junction left unmatched. The CDR3 is 13 amino acids. The CDR3 loop is CASIQLQGGEQYF. As DNA, the CDR3 is TGTGCCAGCATCCAACTACAGGGGGGCGAGCAGTACTTC. Complete variable domain (other parts from reference TRBV2 and TRBJ2-7): EPEVTQTPSHQVTQMGQEVILRCVPISNHLYFYWYRQILGQKVEFLVSFYNNEISEKSEIFDDQFSVERPDGSNFTLKIRSTKLEDSAMYFCASIQLQGGEQYFGPGTRLTVT.

This clonotype was seen once. Sequence at one end of the junction differs from germline and may be a read error. The gene calls are TRBV7-2 and TRBJ2-5; D may correspond to TRBD1 or TRBD2 (5 bases each). This CDR3 spans 12 amino acids. The V gene's germline CDR1 is SGHTA and CDR2 FQGNSA. The CDR3 loop reads CASSELPGRLKF. The DNA of the CDR3 is TGTGCCAGCAGCGAACTTCCGGGACGTCTGAAGTTC.

This clonotype has at least ten counts. The CDR3 spells CASSQGVQGDYGYTF. The DNA for the CDR3 is TGTGCCAGCAGCCAAGGAGTACAGGGAGACTATGGCTACACCTTC. This chain connects TRBV4-2 to TRBJ1-2; D is possibly TRBD1 (6 bases). With 1 base removed from V and 3 bases from J, the gap between germline ends came to 12 bases. CDR3 length equals 15 residues. CDR1 is LGHNA and CDR2 is YNFKEQ in the germline V gene.

CDR3 region: CSARARGQETQYF. The CDR3 DNA is TGCAGTGCTAGAGCGAGGGGGCAAGAGACCCAGTACTTC. The chain uses TRBV20-1 and TRBJ2-5; weak D call: TRBD1 (6 bases). The CDR3 is made up of 13 amino acids. Trimming shortened V by 1 base and J by 2 bases, and 8 bases separated the two germline ends. Germline loops: CDR1 DFQATT, CDR2 SNEGSKA (reference sequence).

There are many counts of this clonotype. The chain carries TRBV27 and TRBJ2-7, with TRBD1 matching 10 bases. Trimming cost V 6 bases and J 3 bases; bases outside gene matches: 2. CDR3 length: 13 residues. Germline V gene data show CDR1 as MNHEY and CDR2 as SMNVEV (reference sequence). The CDR3 reads CASRRTGGYEQYF. The CDR3 DNA reads TGTGCCAGCAGACGGACAGGGGGCTACGAGCAGTACTTC.

This clonotype was observed at least ten times. This chain links TRBV7-2 with TRBJ2-7; perhaps TRBD1 as D (6 bases). This CDR3 has 12 amino acids. With 5 bases removed from V and 4 bases from J, the gap between germline ends came to 9 bases. The germline gives CDR1 SGHTA, CDR2 FQGNSA. The CDR3 spells CASSIQGYEQYF. Written as DNA, the CDR3 is TGTGCCAGCAGCATACAGGGTTACGAGCAGTACTTC.